The source of this T cell receptor beta chain is a study of shared clonotypes between healthy human individuals. The overall study: CD4 naive cells filled three plates per donor, CD4 memory three, CD8 naive two and CD8 memory one.

Note on this clone: Its antigen is not identified.

Clones were sequenced by immunoSEQ multiplex PCR, and TCRdb holds only the in-frame ones, with some missing. The sample lists 1.5 million to 2.5 million clones, around 96% occurring once. The V gene's germline CDR1 is SGHNT and CDR2 YYREEE (reference sequence). V was clipped by 4 bases and J by 7 bases, with 12 bases between them. CDR3 length: 14 amino acids. Study-level points and caveats: Naive subsets tended to show greater estimated richness than memory subsets.

In the naive CD8 group, cells lacked CD45RO and were positively selected for CCR7, so terminally differentiated effector memory CD45RA+ cells were left out. The specimen sequenced was naive CD8+ T cells sorted from blood. This rearrangement joins TRBV5-4 to TRBJ1-6; tentative D call: TRBD1 (5 bases). This receptor was obtained from a man between 18 and 29 years old in good health. For the CDR3, the DNA is TGTGCCAGCAGCGTCGGGGGTCTGAATTCACCCCTCCACTTT. It codes for CASSVGGLNSPLHF.